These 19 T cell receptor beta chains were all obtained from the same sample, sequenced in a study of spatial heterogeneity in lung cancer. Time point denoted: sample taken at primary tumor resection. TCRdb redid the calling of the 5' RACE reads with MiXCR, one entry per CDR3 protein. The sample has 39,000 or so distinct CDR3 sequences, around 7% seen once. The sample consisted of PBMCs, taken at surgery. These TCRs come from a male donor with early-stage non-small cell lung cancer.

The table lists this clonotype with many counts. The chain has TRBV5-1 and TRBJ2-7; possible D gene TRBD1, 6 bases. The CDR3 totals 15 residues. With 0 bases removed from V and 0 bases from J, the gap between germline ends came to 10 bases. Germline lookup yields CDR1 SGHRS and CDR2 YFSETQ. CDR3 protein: CASSLVDSLSYEQYF. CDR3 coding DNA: TGCGCCAGCAGCTTGGTGGACAGCCTCTCCTACGAGCAGTACTTC.

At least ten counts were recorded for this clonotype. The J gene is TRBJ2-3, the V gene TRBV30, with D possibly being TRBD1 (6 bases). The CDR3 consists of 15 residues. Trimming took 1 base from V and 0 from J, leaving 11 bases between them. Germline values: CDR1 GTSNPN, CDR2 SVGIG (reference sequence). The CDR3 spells CAWSDIQGSTDTQYF. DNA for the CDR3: TGTGCCTGGAGTGATATACAGGGCAGCACAGATACGCAGTATTTT.

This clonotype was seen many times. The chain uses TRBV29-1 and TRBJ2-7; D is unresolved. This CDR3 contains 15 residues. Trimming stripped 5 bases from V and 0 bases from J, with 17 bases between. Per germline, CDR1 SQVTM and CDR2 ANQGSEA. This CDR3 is CSVTASVRSSYEQYV. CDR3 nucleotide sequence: TGCAGCGTTACCGCCTCAGTCCGTAGCTCCTACGAGCAGTACGTC.

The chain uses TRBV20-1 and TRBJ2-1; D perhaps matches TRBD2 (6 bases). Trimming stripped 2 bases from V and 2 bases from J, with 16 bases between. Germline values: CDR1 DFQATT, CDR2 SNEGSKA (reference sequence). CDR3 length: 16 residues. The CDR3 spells CSARPLVGGAYNEQFF. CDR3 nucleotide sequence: TGCAGTGCTAGACCATTGGTAGGAGGGGCCTACAATGAGCAGTTCTTC.

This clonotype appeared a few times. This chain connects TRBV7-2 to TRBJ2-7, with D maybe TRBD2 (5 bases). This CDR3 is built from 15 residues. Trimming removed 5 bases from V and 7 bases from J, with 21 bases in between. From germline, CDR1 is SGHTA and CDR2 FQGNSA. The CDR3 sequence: CASSNLVGLQGEQYF. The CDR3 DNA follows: TGTGCCAGCAGCAATTTGGTAGGACTCCAAGGGGAGCAGTACTTC.

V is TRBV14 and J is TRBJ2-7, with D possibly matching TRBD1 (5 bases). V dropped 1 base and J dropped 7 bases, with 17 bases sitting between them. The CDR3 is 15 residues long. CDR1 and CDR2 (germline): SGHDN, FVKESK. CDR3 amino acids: CASSQANGRAMEQYF. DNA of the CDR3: TGTGCCAGCAGCCAAGCCAATGGCAGGGCAATGGAGCAGTACTTC.

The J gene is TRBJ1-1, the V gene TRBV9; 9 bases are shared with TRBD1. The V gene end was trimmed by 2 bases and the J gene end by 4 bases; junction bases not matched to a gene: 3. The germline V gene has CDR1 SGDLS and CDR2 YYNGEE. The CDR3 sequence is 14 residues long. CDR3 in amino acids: CASSVEDRGTEAFF. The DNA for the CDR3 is TGTGCCAGCAGCGTCGAGGACAGGGGCACTGAAGCTTTCTTT.

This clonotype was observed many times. This CDR3 reads CARPTGELFF. The CDR3 coding sequence is TGTGCCAGACCGACAGGGGAACTGTTTTTT. The chain carries TRBV19 and TRBJ1-4; 8 bases are a match to TRBD1. V shed 9 bases and J 12 bases; nucleotides not matched to a gene: 3. There are 10 residues in the CDR3. In germline, CDR1 is LNHDA, CDR2 SQIVND (reference sequence).

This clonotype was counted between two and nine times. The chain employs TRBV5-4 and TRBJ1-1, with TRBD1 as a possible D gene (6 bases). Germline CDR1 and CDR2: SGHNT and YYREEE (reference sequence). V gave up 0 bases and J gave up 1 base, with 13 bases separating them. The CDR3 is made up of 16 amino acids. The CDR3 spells CASSLAGAGPNTEAFF. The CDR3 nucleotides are TGTGCCAGCAGCTTGGCGGGGGCGGGGCCGAACACTGAAGCTTTCTTT. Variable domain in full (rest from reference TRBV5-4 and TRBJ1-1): ETGVTQSPTHLIKTRGQQVTLRCSSQSGHNTVSWYQQALGQGPQFIFQYYREEENGRGNFPPRFSGLQFPNYSSELNVNALELDDSALYLCASSLAGAGPNTEAFFGQGTRLTVV.

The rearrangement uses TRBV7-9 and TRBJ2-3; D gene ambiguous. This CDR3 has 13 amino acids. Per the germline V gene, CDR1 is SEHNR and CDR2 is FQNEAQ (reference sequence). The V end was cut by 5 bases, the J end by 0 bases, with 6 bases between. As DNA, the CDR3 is TGTGCCAGCAGCCAGGACAGCACAGATACGCAGTATTTT. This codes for CASSQDSTDTQYF.

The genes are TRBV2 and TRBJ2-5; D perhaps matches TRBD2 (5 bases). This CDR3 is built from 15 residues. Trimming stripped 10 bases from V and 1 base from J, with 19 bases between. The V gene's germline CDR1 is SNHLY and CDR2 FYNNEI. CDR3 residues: CATGRERRAQETQYF. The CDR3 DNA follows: TGTGCCACGGGCCGGGAAAGGCGAGCCCAAGAGACCCAGTACTTC.

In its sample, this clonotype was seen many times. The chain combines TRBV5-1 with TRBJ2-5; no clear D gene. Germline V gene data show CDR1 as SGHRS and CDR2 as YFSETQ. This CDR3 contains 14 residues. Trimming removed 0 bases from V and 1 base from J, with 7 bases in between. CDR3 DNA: TGCGCCAGCAGCTTGGGGCCGGCCCAAGAGACCCAGTACTTC. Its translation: CASSLGPAQETQYF.

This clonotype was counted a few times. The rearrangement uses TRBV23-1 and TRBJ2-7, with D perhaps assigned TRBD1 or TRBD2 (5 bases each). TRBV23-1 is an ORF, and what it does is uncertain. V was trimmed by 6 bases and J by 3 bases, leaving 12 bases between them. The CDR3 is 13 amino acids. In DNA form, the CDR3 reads TGCGCCAGCAGGCTGGGACGCCTCTACGAGCAGTACTTC. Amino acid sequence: CASRLGRLYEQYF.

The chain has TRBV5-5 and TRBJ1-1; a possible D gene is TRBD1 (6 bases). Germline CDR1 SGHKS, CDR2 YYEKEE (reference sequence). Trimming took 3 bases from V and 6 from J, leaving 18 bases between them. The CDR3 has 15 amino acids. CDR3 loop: CASSWGLGTRSEAFF. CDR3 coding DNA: TGTGCCAGCAGCTGGGGGCTGGGGACAAGGTCTGAAGCTTTCTTT.

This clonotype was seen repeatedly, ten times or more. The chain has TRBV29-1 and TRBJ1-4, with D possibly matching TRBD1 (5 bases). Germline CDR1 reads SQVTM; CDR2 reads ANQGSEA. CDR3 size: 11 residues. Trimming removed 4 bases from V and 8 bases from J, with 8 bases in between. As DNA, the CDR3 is TGCAGCGTTGGCGGGGGAGAAAAACTGTTTTTT. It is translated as CSVGGGEKLFF.

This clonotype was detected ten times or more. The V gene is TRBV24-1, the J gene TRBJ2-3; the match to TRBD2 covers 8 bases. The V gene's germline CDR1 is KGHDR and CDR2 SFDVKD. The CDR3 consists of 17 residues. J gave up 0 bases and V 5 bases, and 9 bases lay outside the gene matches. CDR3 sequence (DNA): TGTGCCACCAGTGGTCGAGCGGGAGCGCTAAGCACAGATACGCAGTATTTT. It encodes CATSGRAGALSTDTQYF.

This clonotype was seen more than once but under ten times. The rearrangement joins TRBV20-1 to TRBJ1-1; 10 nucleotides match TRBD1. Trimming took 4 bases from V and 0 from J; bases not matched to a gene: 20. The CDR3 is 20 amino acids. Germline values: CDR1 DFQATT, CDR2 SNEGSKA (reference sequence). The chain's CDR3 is CSAKPLSGTGANSMNTEAFF. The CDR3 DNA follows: TGCAGTGCTAAACCGCTGTCCGGGACAGGGGCTAATTCAATGAACACTGAAGCTTTCTTT.

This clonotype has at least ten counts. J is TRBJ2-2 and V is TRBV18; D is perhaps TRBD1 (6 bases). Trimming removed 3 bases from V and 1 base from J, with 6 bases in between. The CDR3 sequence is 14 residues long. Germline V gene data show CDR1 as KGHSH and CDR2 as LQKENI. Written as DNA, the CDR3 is TGTGCCAGCTCACCGACAGGGAACACCGGGGAGCTGTTTTTT. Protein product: CASSPTGNTGELFF.

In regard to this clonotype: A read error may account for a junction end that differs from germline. CDR3 region: CASSLHGTSSYNEPFF. The CDR3 region has the DNA TGTGCCAGCAGCTTACACGGGACTAGCTCCTACAATGAGCCGTTCTTC. The J gene is TRBJ2-1, the V gene TRBV7-3, with 9 bases matching TRBD2. The germline CDR1 and CDR2 sequences are SGHTA and FQGTGA. The CDR3 totals 16 residues.